This TCR beta chain was identified in a study of blood T cell repertoires in COVID-19. For the study at large: Sites in the United States, Italy and Spain provided acute and convalescent COVID-19 samples.

The protocol was immunoSEQ multiplex PCR, while the TCRdb copy is restricted to in-frame clones and leaves out a portion. This sample has more than 40,000 clones; less than 85% occur once, and the top ten carry roughly 2.5%. The CDR3 length is 16 residues. Germline assignment: CDR1 MNHEY and CDR2 SMNVEV (reference sequence). Trimming removed 6 bases from V and 2 bases from J; junction bases left unmatched: 8. The V call is TRBV27, the J call TRBJ2-3; TRBD1 matches 10 bases. The clonotype was recovered from a man in his forties or fifties with acute or convalescent COVID-19. Sequenced: peripheral blood. CDR3: CASRGGTGAFTDTQYF. The CDR3 region has the DNA TGTGCCAGCAGGGGAGGGACAGGGGCCTTCACAGATACGCAGTATTTT.